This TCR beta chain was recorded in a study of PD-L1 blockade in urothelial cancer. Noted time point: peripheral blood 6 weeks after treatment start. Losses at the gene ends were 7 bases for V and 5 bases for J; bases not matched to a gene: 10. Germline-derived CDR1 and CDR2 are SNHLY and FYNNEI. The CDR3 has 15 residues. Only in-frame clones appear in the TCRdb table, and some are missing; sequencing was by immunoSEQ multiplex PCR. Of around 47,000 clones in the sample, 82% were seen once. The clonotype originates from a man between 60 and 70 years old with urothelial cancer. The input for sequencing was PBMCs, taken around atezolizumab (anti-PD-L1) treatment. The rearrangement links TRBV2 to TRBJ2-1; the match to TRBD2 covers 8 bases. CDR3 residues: CASIGGGPRDNEQFF. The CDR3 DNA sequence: TGTGCCAGCATAGGCGGGGGGCCCCGCGACAATGAGCAGTTCTTC.